This T cell receptor beta chain was identified during a study of response to subunit inactivated influenza vaccine. MiXCR was run by TCRdb on the RT-PCR reads, yielding one entry per CDR3 protein. The top ten clones hold roughly 10% of a sample with about 780,000 distinct CDR3 sequences, about 18% of them seen once. With regard to this clonotype: What it binds is unknown.

Study-wide findings and caveats: The authors suggested that every seasonal influenza vaccination recruits few new T cells.

From germline, CDR1 is SQVTM and CDR2 ANQGSEA. The CDR3 has 11 amino acids. V was cut by 7 bases and J by 3 bases, with 10 bases left in between. V and J are TRBV29-1 and TRBJ2-7; TRBD1 might be the D (6 bases). Specimen: PBMCs from blood, collected about 5 days after vaccination. The source of this sequence is a man aged 45-60 years who received an inactivated influenza vaccine. CDR3 in DNA: TGCAGCGCTGCGGACAGCTACGAGCAGTACTTC. Amino acid sequence: CSAADSYEQYF.